This passage covers 11 T cell receptor beta chains from one sample sequenced in a study of early T cells in non-severe SARS-CoV-2 infection. Via MiXCR, TCRdb re-called the 5' RACE reads, giving one row per CDR3 protein. The sample consists of approximately 70,000 distinct CDR3 sequences, less than 15% of them appearing once. The sample taken for sequencing was whole blood. The receptors were sampled from an adult who was a healthcare worker with PCR-confirmed SARS-CoV-2 infection or an uninfected control (not recorded which).

There are many counts of this clonotype. The V and J genes are TRBV28 and TRBJ2-5; maybe TRBD1 (5 bases). The V gene's germline CDR1 is MDHEN and CDR2 SYDVKM. The V gene lost 6 bases and the J gene lost 2 bases, with 10 bases spanning the gap. The CDR3 runs to 13 residues. CDR3 sequence: CASRNQGQETQYF. The CDR3 DNA reads TGTGCCAGCAGAAACCAGGGACAAGAGACCCAGTACTTC.

The DNA of the CDR3 is TGTGCAAGTCGCTTAGCGCCCAGCCTGGGGTATCCTAATGAAAAACTGTTTTTT. Amino acids: CASRLAPSLGYPNEKLFF. V and J are TRBV12-2 and TRBJ1-4. TRBV12-2 is assigned pseudogene status. CDR3 length: 18 residues.

This clonotype was seen many times. The chain couples TRBV27 to TRBJ1-5; no definite D call. The CDR3 totals 15 residues. Trimming cost V 2 bases and J 3 bases, with 11 bases left between them. Germline assignment: CDR1 MNHEY and CDR2 SMNVEV (reference sequence). The CDR3 nucleotides are TGTGCCAGCAGTTTAAGGTGGGGTCCCAATCAGCCCCAGCATTTT. It specifies CASSLRWGPNQPQHF.

The V call is TRBV29-1, the J call TRBJ2-3; 9 bases match TRBD2. The CDR3 is made up of 16 amino acids. V shed 6 bases, J shed 2 bases, and the junction held 12 bases outside the gene matches. The germline gives CDR1 SQVTM, CDR2 ANQGSEA. The CDR3 spells CSVQGRVAGATDTQYF. The CDR3 DNA is TGCAGCGTGCAGGGCAGGGTAGCGGGGGCCACAGATACGCAGTATTTT.

The rearrangement uses TRBV24-1 and TRBJ2-1, with 9 bases identical to TRBD2. Germline trimming cut 1 base from V and 9 bases from J; bases unmatched to any gene: 9. Germline V gene data show CDR1 as KGHDR and CDR2 as SFDVKD. The CDR3 covers 16 residues. The CDR3 loop reads CATSDFFAGGPSEQFF. The DNA for the CDR3 is TGTGCCACCAGTGATTTCTTCGCGGGAGGGCCAAGTGAGCAGTTCTTC.

This rearrangement joins TRBV3-1 to TRBJ1-1, with D possibly TRBD1 on 6 matching bases. This CDR3 contains 15 residues. Germline lookup yields CDR1 LGHDT and CDR2 YNNKEL (reference sequence). Trimming shortened V by 5 bases and J by 3 bases, and 16 bases separated the two germline ends. Here the CDR3 reads CASSWTERGDTEAFF. The CDR3 nucleotides are TGTGCCAGCAGCTGGACAGAGAGAGGGGACACTGAAGCTTTCTTT.

This clonotype came up a few times. The CDR3 protein is CASKPDRGRIGYTF. In DNA, the CDR3 is TGTGCCAGCAAACCGGACAGGGGGAGGATTGGCTACACCTTC. V gene TRBV6-5 combines with J gene TRBJ1-2, with 10 bases matching TRBD1. With 7 bases clipped from V and 7 bases from J, the junction kept 9 bases outside the gene matches. Germline V gene lookup returns CDR1 MNHEY and CDR2 SVGAGI. This CDR3 contains 14 residues.

This chain links TRBV30 with TRBJ1-2, with D perhaps TRBD1 (6 bases). The CDR3 extends over 12 amino acids. Germline CDR1 and CDR2: GTSNPN and SVGIG (reference sequence). The V end was cut by 4 bases, the J end by 2 bases, with 8 bases between. The CDR3 loop is CAWTGDNYGYTF. The CDR3, as DNA: TGTGCCTGGACAGGGGACAACTATGGCTACACCTTC.

The count of this clonotype is one. The chain combines TRBV14 with TRBJ1-1, with no clear D. Germline assignment: CDR1 SGHDN and CDR2 FVKESK. CDR3 length equals 15 residues. Trimming left V 2 bases short and J 1 base short, with 11 bases between. The CDR3: CASSQLSGRNTEAFF. The CDR3 DNA follows: TGTGCCAGCAGCCAATTAAGCGGAAGGAACACTGAAGCTTTCTTT.

This clonotype has a count of ten or more. This chain joins TRBV30 and TRBJ2-1; perhaps TRBD2 as D (5 bases). The CDR3 has 13 residues. Per the germline V gene, CDR1 is GTSNPN and CDR2 is SVGIG (reference sequence). V dropped 8 bases and J dropped 6 bases, with 17 bases sitting between them. The CDR3 is CALDFSRSNEQFF. The CDR3 DNA follows: TGTGCCCTGGACTTCTCGAGATCCAATGAGCAGTTCTTC.

This clonotype was observed at least ten times. The J gene is TRBJ1-5, the V gene TRBV27, with D possibly TRBD1 on 5 matching bases. This CDR3 is built from 13 residues. From germline, CDR1 is MNHEY and CDR2 SMNVEV (reference sequence). V was pared by 10 bases and J by 1 base, with 11 bases between. The DNA of the CDR3 is TGTGCCAACCTAACAGGAAGCAATCAGCCCCAGCATTTT. Translating gives CANLTGSNQPQHF.